This T cell receptor (beta chain) was observed in a study of OX40 agonist ivuxolimab in advanced cancers. The wider study: Patients with hepatocellular carcinoma, melanoma, renal cell or head and neck cancer made up the dose-escalation patients.

The germline gives CDR1 GTSNPN, CDR2 SVGIG (reference sequence). This CDR3 has 12 residues. V gave up 0 bases and J gave up 4 bases, with 6 bases separating them. Cycle 7 day 1, cycle 4 day 1, and baseline were the timepoints at which blood was sampled. TCRdb keeps only in-frame clones here, not all; method: immunoSEQ multiplex PCR. Of about 83,000 clones listed, over 75% are singletons. The chain joins TRBV30 to TRBJ1-2, with D hard to call. This TCR came from an adult with an advanced solid tumor such as melanoma, head and neck, liver or kidney cancer. The sequencing used CD4+ or CD8+ T cells sorted from blood, collected in a trial of the OX40 agonist ivuxolimab. CDR3 amino acids: CAWSVLSYGYTF. The CDR3 region has the DNA TGTGCCTGGAGTGTACTCTCCTATGGCTACACCTTC.